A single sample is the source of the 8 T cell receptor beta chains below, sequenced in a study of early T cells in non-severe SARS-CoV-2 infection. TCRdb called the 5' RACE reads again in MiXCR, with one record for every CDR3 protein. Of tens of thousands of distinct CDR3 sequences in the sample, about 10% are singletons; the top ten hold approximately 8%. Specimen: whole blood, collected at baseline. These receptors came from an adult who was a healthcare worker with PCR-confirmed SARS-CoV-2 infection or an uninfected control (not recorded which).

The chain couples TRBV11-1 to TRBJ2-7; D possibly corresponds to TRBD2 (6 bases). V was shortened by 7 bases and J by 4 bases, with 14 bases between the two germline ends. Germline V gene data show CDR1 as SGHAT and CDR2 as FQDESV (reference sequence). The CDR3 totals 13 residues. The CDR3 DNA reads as TGTGCCAGCACCCTGGGAAGCGGGTACGAGCAGTACTTC. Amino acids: CASTLGSGYEQYF.

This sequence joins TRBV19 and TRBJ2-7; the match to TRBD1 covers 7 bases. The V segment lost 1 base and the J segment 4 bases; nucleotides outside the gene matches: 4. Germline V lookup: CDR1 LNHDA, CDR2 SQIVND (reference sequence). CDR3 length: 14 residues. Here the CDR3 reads CASSIGQGIYEQYF. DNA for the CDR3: TGTGCCAGTAGTATAGGACAGGGTATTTACGAGCAGTACTTC. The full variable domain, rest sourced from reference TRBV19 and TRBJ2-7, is DGGITQSPKYLFRKEGQNVTLSCEQNLNHDAMYWYRQDPGQGLRLIYYSQIVNDFQKGDIAEGYSVSREKKESFPLTVTSAQKNPTAFYLCASSIGQGIYEQYFGPGTRLTVT.

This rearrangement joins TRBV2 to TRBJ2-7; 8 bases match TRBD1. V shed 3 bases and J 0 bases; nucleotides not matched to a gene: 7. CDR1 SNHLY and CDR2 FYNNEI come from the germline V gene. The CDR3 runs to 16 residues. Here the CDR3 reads CASSDPGQGNSYEQYF. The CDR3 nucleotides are TGTGCCAGCAGTGACCCCGGACAGGGAAACTCCTACGAGCAGTACTTC.

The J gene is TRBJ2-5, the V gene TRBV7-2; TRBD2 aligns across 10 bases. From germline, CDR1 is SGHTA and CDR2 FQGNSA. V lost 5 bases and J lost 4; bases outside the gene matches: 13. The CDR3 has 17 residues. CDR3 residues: CASSLTLRGLARETQYF. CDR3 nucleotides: TGTGCCAGCAGCCTGACCCTACGGGGACTAGCGCGAGAGACCCAGTACTTC. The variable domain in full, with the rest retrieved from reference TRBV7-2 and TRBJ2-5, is GAGVSQSPSNKVTEKGKDVELRCDPISGHTALYWYRQSLGQGLEFLIYFQGNSAPDKSGLPSDRFSAERTGGSVSTLTIQRTQQEDSAVYLCASSLTLRGLARETQYFGPGTRLLVL.

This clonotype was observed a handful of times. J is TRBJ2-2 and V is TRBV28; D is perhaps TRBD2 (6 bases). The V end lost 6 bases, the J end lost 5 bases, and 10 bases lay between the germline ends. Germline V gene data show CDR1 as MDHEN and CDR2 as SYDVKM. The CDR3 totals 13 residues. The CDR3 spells CASRRSGTGELFF. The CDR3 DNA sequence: TGTGCCAGCAGACGAAGCGGGACCGGGGAGCTGTTTTTT.

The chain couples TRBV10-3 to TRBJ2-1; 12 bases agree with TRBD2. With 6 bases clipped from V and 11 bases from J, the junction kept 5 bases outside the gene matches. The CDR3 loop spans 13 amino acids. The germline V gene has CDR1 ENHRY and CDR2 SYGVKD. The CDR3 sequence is CAISLAGGPKQFF. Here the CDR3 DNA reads TGTGCCATCAGCCTAGCGGGAGGGCCAAAGCAGTTCTTC.

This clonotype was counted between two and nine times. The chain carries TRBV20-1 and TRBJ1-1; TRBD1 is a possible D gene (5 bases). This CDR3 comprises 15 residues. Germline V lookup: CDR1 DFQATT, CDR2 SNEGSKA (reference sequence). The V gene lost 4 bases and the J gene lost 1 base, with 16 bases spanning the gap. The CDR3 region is CSATSATDSNTEAFF. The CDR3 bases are TGCAGTGCTACTTCCGCGACAGACTCGAACACTGAAGCTTTCTTT.

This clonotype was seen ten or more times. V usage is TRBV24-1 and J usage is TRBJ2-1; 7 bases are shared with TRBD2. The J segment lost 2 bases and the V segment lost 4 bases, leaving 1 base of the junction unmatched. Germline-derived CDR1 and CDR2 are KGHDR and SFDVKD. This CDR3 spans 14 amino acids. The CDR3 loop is CATSESGAYNEQFF. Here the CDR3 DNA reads TGTGCCACCAGTGAAAGCGGGGCCTACAATGAGCAGTTCTTC.